The entry below describes one TCR beta chain. The data stem from a study of T cell changes during pregnancy in multiple sclerosis. Here immunoSEQ multiplex PCR was the method, and the copy in TCRdb shows in-frame clones only, minus some. The sample lists about 80,000 clones, 85% to 95% occurring once. Germline trimming cut 5 bases from V and 8 bases from J; bases unmatched to any gene: 18. CDR3 length: 16 amino acids. Germline V gene data show CDR1 as SGHNT and CDR2 as YYREEE (reference sequence). Material: CD4+ T cells from peripheral blood mononuclear cells, obtained before pregnancy. V gene TRBV5-4 combines with J gene TRBJ1-2; 7 bases are a match to TRBD1. This clonotype originated in a female donor with multiple sclerosis, enrolled in a pregnancy study. For the CDR3, the DNA is TGTGCCAGCAGTCCTGCAAACAGGGGCGACTACTTCGGCTACACCTTC. Translating gives CASSPANRGDYFGYTF.